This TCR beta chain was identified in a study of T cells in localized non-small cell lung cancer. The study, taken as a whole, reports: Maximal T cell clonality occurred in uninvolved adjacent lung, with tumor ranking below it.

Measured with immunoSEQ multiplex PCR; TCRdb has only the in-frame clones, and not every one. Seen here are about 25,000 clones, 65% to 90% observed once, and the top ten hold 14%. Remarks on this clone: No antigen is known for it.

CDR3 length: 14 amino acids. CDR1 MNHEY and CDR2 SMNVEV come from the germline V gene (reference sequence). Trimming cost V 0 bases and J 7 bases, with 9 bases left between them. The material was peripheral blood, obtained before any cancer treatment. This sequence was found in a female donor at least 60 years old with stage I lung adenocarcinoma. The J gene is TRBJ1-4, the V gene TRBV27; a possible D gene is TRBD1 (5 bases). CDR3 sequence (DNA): TGTGCCAGCAGTTTATCTGGGGCGGGTGAAAAACTGTTTTTT. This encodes CASSLSGAGEKLFF.